This T cell receptor (beta chain) stems from a study of monozygotic twins with inflammatory bowel disease. Study-wide results and caveats: Relative clonotype sharing with others was diminished in IBD patients versus healthy twins, particularly with disease activity.

To note about this clonotype: Its antigen is currently unknown.

The quantity of total RNA per TCR library was approximately 3.5 ug. Template switching appended UMIs that held a 6-nucleotide sample barcode. TCRdb processed the 5' RACE reads again and assigns one entry to each CDR3 protein, with no DNA. The listing contains fewer than 200,000 distinct CDR3 sequences. Sequencing was done on a sample of blood. The sequence was obtained from a human donor with ulcerative colitis or Crohn's disease, or a healthy co-twin of an affected twin (not recorded which).

The CDR3 sequence is CATSDPSGSGFYEQFF. This chain links TRBV24-1 with TRBJ2-1; the TCRdb D gene call, TRBD2, has no DNA to confirm it. Germline assignment: CDR1 KGHDR and CDR2 SFDVKD. The CDR3 has 16 residues.